A single sample gave rise to the 17 T cell receptor beta chains below, sequenced in a study of CD8 T cells in ankylosing spondylitis (dated 2017 in TCRdb). To prepare the library, 5' RACE was applied. Data came from an Illumina HiSeq 2500. The raw public reads went through TCRdb reprocessing: fastp at Q25, MiXCR clone calling, in-frame beta chains kept. Every CDR3 protein is listed once, alongside the most common genes and DNA of its rows. Across this sample there are around 220,000 distinct CDR3 sequences, with 10% to 13% seen only once. Of the sample, roughly 23% is held by the ten largest clones. Source material: blood, either unsorted or a sorted T cell fraction (not recorded which). The receptor set was obtained from a male donor with ankylosing spondylitis or in good health (not recorded which).

Note on this clonotype: This may stem from a read error, because a much larger clone lies one nucleotide away. This chain uses TRBV6-1 with TRBJ2-3, with D uncertain. The DNA matches TRBJ1-5 better at its end, which makes the J call doubtful. Germline assignment: CDR1 MNHNS and CDR2 SASEGT. CDR3 size: 18 residues. The CDR3 loop is CASSVEWGGQVGTDTQHF. The CDR3, as DNA: TGTGCCAGCAGTGTAGAGTGGGGAGGGCAGGTGGGCACAGATACGCAGCATTTT.

This clonotype has more than one count but fewer than ten. The V gene is TRBV11-2, the J gene TRBJ2-3, with 10 bases fitting TRBD2. With 4 bases clipped from V and 1 base from J, the junction kept 11 bases outside the gene matches. Germline CDR1 SGHAT, CDR2 FQNNGV. The CDR3 has 18 amino acids. CDR3 bases: TGTGCCAGCAGCTGGCAAAGCGGGGGGGCGGGCGGCACAGATACGCAGTATTTT. This sequence encodes CASSWQSGGAGGTDTQYF.

The gene calls are TRBV5-1 and TRBJ1-3, with 7 bases matching TRBD1. The CDR3 is 16 amino acids. Germline loops: CDR1 SGHRS, CDR2 YFSETQ. The junction had 6 bases not matched to a gene; V was cut back by 3 bases and J by 0 bases. The CDR3 reads CASSYGQESSGNTIYF. CDR3 DNA sequence: TGCGCCAGCAGCTACGGACAGGAGAGCTCTGGAAACACCATATATTTT.

Ten or more counts support this clonotype. The rearrangement links TRBV24-1 to TRBJ2-5; 9 bases match TRBD1. This CDR3 has 14 amino acids. Trimming removed 2 bases from V and 7 bases from J; junction bases left unmatched: 4. CDR1 is KGHDR, CDR2 SFDVKD, per germline. This chain's CDR3 is CATSDWDRVWTQYF. CDR3 DNA: TGTGCCACCAGTGATTGGGACAGGGTGTGGACCCAGTACTTC.

Many counts were recorded for this clonotype. The chain carries TRBV12-3 or TRBV12-4 and TRBJ2-7, with 7 bases matching TRBD2. V was pared by 8 bases and J by 5 bases, with 15 bases of the junction left unmatched. This CDR3 is 15 amino acids long. The CDR3 DNA sequence: TGTGCCAGCCGGGCCGGGGCAGGGAGGGTCAACGAGCAGTACTTC. Translating gives CASRAGAGRVNEQYF.

This clonotype has ten or more counts. The V and J genes are TRBV29-1 and TRBJ1-1, with D possibly being TRBD1 (5 bases). V lost 4 bases, J lost 4 bases, and 16 bases lay in between. Germline V gives CDR1 SQVTM, CDR2 ANQGSEA. This CDR3 contains 14 residues. CDR3 coding DNA: TGCAGCGTTGTGGTTCGTGGGGGGACCACTGAAGCTTTCTTT. Residues: CSVVVRGGTTEAFF.

Ten or more counts support this clonotype. CDR3 sequence: CSALTGLAGSTDTQYF. The CDR3, as DNA: TGCAGTGCCTTGACGGGACTAGCGGGGAGCACAGATACGCAGTATTTT. This chain connects TRBV20-1 to TRBJ2-3; 13 positions match TRBD2. V gave up 6 bases and J gave up 0 bases; unmatched junction bases: 6. Germline values: CDR1 DFQATT, CDR2 SNEGSKA (reference sequence). This CDR3 has 16 residues.

As to this clonotype: The junction differs from germline at one of its ends, possibly a read error. The chain is built from TRBV3-1 and TRBJ1-5, with TRBD1 as a possible D gene (5 bases). The germline V gene has CDR1 LGHDT and CDR2 YNNKEL (reference sequence). The CDR3 is 13 amino acids. In DNA, the CDR3 is TGTGCCAGCAGCCAATACAGGTCTCAGCCCCTGCATTTT. Translating gives CASSQYRSQPLHF.

V gene TRBV7-9 combines with J gene TRBJ2-1, with TRBD1 matching 10 bases. CDR1 is SEHNR and CDR2 is FQNEAQ in the germline V gene (reference sequence). The CDR3 has 14 residues. V dropped 5 bases and J dropped 6; count of bases not matched to a gene: 4. CDR3 nucleotides: TGTGCCAGCAGCGCTTGGGACAGGGGCAATGAGCAGTTCTTC. Its protein is CASSAWDRGNEQFF.

As concerns this clonotype: An end of the junction differs from the germline gene, which may be a read error. This chain uses TRBV20-1 with TRBJ2-1; 12 nucleotides match TRBD2. The CDR3 has 17 amino acids. Germline CDR1 reads DFQATT; CDR2 reads SNEGSKA (reference sequence). CDR3 nucleotide sequence: TGCTGTGCTGCATCTAGCGGGGGGGCGACGGAATACAATGAGCAGTTCTTC. Translated, it gives CCAASSGGATEYNEQFF.

Ten or more counts support this clonotype. This rearrangement joins TRBV20-1 to TRBJ2-1, with 11 bases lining up with TRBD2. CDR1 and CDR2 (germline): DFQATT, SNEGSKA (reference sequence). CDR3 length: 16 amino acids. Trimming took 6 bases from V and 8 from J; bases not matched to a gene: 15. The CDR3 here is CSASPLTSGGRDEQFF. As DNA, the CDR3 is TGCAGTGCCTCCCCACTTACTAGCGGGGGAAGGGATGAGCAGTTCTTC.

This clonotype was detected a few times. CDR3 bases: TGCAGTGCTAGAGTACAGGGGGCCAAAAACATTCAGTACTTC. Amino acid sequence: CSARVQGAKNIQYF. The chain joins TRBV20-1 to TRBJ2-4; TRBD1 agrees at 7 bases. Losses at the gene ends were 1 base for V and 1 base for J; bases not matched to a gene: 1. There are 14 residues in the CDR3. In germline, CDR1 is DFQATT, CDR2 SNEGSKA (reference sequence).

This clonotype showed up just a few times. This chain links TRBV7-2 with TRBJ1-1; TRBD1 might be the D (6 bases). Trimming cost V 4 bases and J 4 bases, with 13 bases left between them. The germline gives CDR1 SGHTA, CDR2 FQGNSA. The CDR3 has 14 residues. CDR3 coding DNA: TGTGCCAGCAGCTCCGGAGTAGGGGGCACTGAAGCTTTCTTT. Its translation is CASSSGVGGTEAFF.

The rearrangement links TRBV5-1 to TRBJ1-4; no firm D call. The CDR3 has 14 residues. Germline lookup yields CDR1 SGHRS and CDR2 YFSETQ. Deletions cut 0 bases from V and 7 bases from J, with 10 bases between. In nucleotides, the CDR3 is TGCGCCAGCAGCTTGGTTGGGGTACGTGAAAAACTGTTTTTT. Its protein product is CASSLVGVREKLFF.

This clonotype showed up many times. The chain employs TRBV5-1 and TRBJ2-7; D is perhaps TRBD1 (6 bases). CDR1 and CDR2 from the germline V gene are SGHRS and YFSETQ. V was pared by 4 bases and J by 1 base, with 15 bases between. The CDR3 covers 15 residues. CDR3 in DNA: TGCGCCAGCAGCCCCGAACAGGGCTGGTCCTACGAGCAGTACTTC. Translating gives CASSPEQGWSYEQYF.

Concerning this clonotype itself: In this CDR3 the conserved last residue, phenylalanine or tryptophan, is missing, so a read error is likely. Because the CDR3's place on the DNA is in doubt, the DNA is left out and the CDR3 is given as listed by TCRdb. The genes are TRBV28 and TRBJ2-7; TRBD1 is the table's D call and was not checked against the DNA. The CDR3 numbers 14 amino acids, ends counted. Germline assignment: CDR1 MDHEN and CDR2 SYDVKM. Here the CDR3 reads CASGRASEIVRVSS.

This clonotype appeared many times. This chain connects TRBV7-2 to TRBJ2-6, with D hard to call. V lost 1 base and J lost 2, with 6 bases in between. Germline CDR1 reads SGHTA; CDR2 reads FQGNSA. The CDR3 totals 15 residues. CDR3 sequence (DNA): TGTGCCAGCAGCTTAGACACAGCTGGGGCCAACGTCCTGACTTTC. Protein product: CASSLDTAGANVLTF.